Listed below are T cell receptor beta chains from one sample, sequenced in a study of glioma-infiltrating T cells. MiXCR was run by TCRdb on the multiplex PCR reads, yielding one entry per CDR3 protein. There are 10,000 to 15,000 distinct CDR3 sequences in the sample; about a quarter occur only once, and 35% to 50% lies in the top ten. Sample: glioma tissue, nonneoplastic brain tissue, or PBMCs (not recorded which). The receptors derive from a human donor with low-grade glioma or glioblastoma, undergoing nonglioma brain surgery, or in good health (not recorded which). Each CDR3 is given with its conserved first and last residue. D genes are given only for firm matches. Not all rows give a size; the values are once, few, many and, for expanded clones, a class.

TRBV20-1	many	TRBJ1-1	-	TGCAGTGCTAGAGATCAAGGCGGGAACACTGAAGCTTTCTTT	CSARDQGGNTEAFF
TRBV11-3	medium-sized	TRBJ1-5	-	TGTGCCAGCTCACCAGGCGGGGATCAGCCCCAGCATTTT	CASSPGGDQPQHF
TRBV10-3	many	TRBJ2-1	-	TGTGCCATCTCGCCGGGACCCGAGCTTTGGGATGAGCAGTTCTTC	CAISPGPELWDEQFF
TRBV4-1	few	TRBJ2-1	-	TGCGCCAGCAGCCAAGATTTGGTAGCCCACAATGAGCAGTTCTTC	CASSQDLVAHNEQFF
TRBV10-3	-	TRBJ2-6	-	TGTGGCATCAGTGACGGGAGATCTGGGGCCAACGTCCTGACTTTC	CGISDGRSGANVLTF
TRBV2	-	TRBJ2-5	TRBD2	TGTGCCAGCATACTAGCGGGAGACCAAGAGACCCAGTACTTC	CASILAGDQETQYF
TRBV7-2	many	TRBJ2-7	TRBD2	TGTGCCAGCAGCTTAGAAGGACTAGCGGGGAAGAGCTCCTACGAGCAGTACTTC	CASSLEGLAGKSSYEQYF
TRBV19	-	TRBJ1-1	TRBD1	TGTGCCAGTAGTATAACAGGGGGCAACACTGAAGCTTTCTTT	CASSITGGNTEAFF
TRBV19	few	TRBJ1-2	-	TGTGCCAGTACCATACTCGGTGAAGGGGAAAAGTGGAGCTACACCTTC	CASTILGEGEKWSYTF
TRBV20-1	medium-sized	TRBJ1-1	-	TGCAGTGCCTGGGAGGGGGAGGGAAACACTGAAGCTTTCTTT	CSAWEGEGNTEAFF
TRBV5-1	-	TRBJ2-3	-	TGCGCCAGCAGCTTAGAGCCCGAGAGCACAGATACGCAGTATTTT	CASSLEPESTDTQYF
TRBV27	large	TRBJ2-1	TRBD2	TGTGCCAGCAGTTTATCGGGACTAGCGGACTACAATGAGCAGTTCTTC	CASSLSGLADYNEQFF
TRBV6-1	many	TRBJ2-2	-	TGTGCCAGCCACAAAGGGGACACCGGGGAGCTGTTTTTT	CASHKGDTGELFF
TRBV20-1	many	TRBJ2-1	-	TGCAGTGCTAGCTCCGGGAGTATCCCCAATGAGCAGTTCTTC	CSASSGSIPNEQFF
TRBV6-1	many	TRBJ2-1	-	TGTGCCAGCACCACACTGCCCCGAGATGAGCAGTTCTTC	CASTTLPRDEQFF
TRBV25-1	many	TRBJ2-5	TRBD2	TGTGCCAGCAGAGAAAAACTAGCGGGAGAGGGAGAGACCCAGTACTTC	CASREKLAGEGETQYF
TRBV20-1	medium-sized	TRBJ2-7	-	TGCAGTGCTAGGGACTCTACCTACGAGCAGTACTTC	CSARDSTYEQYF
TRBV11-2	-	TRBJ2-3	-	TGTGCCAGCGGTCGAAACCACGGCAGCACAGATACGCAGTATTTT	CASGRNHGSTDTQYF
TRBV3-1	few	TRBJ1-5	-	TGTGCCAGCAGCCAATCAGACAGTTTTAGCAATCAGCCCCAGCATTTT	CASSQSDSFSNQPQHF
TRBV5-4	-	TRBJ2-7	-	TGTGCCAGCAGCTTGGACAGGGACTCCTACGAGCAGTACTTC	CASSLDRDSYEQYF
TRBV20-1	many	TRBJ1-5	-	TGCAGTGCTAGTGGGCACCTAAATCAGCCCCAGCATTTT	CSASGHLNQPQHF
TRBV6-1	many	TRBJ2-4	-	TGTGCCAGCACCCGGACCCCCAAAAACATTCAGTACTTC	CASTRTPKNIQYF
TRBV27	large	TRBJ2-5	TRBD1	TGTGCCAGCAGTTTACCACGTGTGACAGGGGTGGAGACCCAGTACTTC	CASSLPRVTGVETQYF
TRBV29-1	-	TRBJ1-2	-	TGCAGCGCCATGATAGGGCACTATGGCTACACCTTC	CSAMIGHYGYTF
TRBV28	many	TRBJ1-1	-	TGTGCCAGCAGTTTGGGCTTCCAGGGGAACACTGAAGCTTTCTTT	CASSLGFQGNTEAFF
TRBV2	-	TRBJ2-7	-	TGTGCCAGCAGTGAGTCGCACTCCTACGAGCAGTACTTC	CASSESHSYEQYF
TRBV29-1	-	TRBJ1-5	TRBD1	TGCAGCGTGTCCGACAGGGTTGATCAGCCCCAGCATTTT	CSVSDRVDQPQHF
TRBV20-1	many	TRBJ2-5	-	TGCAGTGCTAGAGATTTAGAACCAACGACCTTCCAAGAGACCCAGTACTTC	CSARDLEPTTFQETQYF
TRBV20-1	many	TRBJ2-3	-	TGCAGTGCTAGAGAGTGGGAGGGCACAGATACGCAGTATTTT	CSAREWEGTDTQYF
TRBV2	many	TRBJ2-5	-	TGTGCCAGCAGCCCGAGGCTTCGAGAGACCCAGTACTTC	CASSPRLRETQYF
TRBV29-1	few	TRBJ2-1	TRBD2	TGCAGCGTTGACATTAGCGGGAGTAGGGATGAGCAGTTCTTC	CSVDISGSRDEQFF
TRBV5-5	-	TRBJ1-5	-	TGTGCCAGCAGCTTGGAGGGCAGCCGGGACGCTCAGCCCCAGCATTTT	CASSLEGSRDAQPQHF